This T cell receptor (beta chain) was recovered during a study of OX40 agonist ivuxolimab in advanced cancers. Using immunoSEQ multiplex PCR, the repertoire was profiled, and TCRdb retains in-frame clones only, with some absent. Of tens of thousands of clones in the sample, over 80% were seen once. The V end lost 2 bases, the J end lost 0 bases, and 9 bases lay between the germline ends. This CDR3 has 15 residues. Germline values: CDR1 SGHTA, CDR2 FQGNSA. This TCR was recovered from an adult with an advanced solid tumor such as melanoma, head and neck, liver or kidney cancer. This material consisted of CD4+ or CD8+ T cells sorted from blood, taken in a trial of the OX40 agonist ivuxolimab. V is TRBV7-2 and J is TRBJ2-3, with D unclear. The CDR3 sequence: CASSLNLGSTDTQYF. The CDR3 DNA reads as TGTGCCAGCAGCTTAAATTTGGGTAGCACAGATACGCAGTATTTT.